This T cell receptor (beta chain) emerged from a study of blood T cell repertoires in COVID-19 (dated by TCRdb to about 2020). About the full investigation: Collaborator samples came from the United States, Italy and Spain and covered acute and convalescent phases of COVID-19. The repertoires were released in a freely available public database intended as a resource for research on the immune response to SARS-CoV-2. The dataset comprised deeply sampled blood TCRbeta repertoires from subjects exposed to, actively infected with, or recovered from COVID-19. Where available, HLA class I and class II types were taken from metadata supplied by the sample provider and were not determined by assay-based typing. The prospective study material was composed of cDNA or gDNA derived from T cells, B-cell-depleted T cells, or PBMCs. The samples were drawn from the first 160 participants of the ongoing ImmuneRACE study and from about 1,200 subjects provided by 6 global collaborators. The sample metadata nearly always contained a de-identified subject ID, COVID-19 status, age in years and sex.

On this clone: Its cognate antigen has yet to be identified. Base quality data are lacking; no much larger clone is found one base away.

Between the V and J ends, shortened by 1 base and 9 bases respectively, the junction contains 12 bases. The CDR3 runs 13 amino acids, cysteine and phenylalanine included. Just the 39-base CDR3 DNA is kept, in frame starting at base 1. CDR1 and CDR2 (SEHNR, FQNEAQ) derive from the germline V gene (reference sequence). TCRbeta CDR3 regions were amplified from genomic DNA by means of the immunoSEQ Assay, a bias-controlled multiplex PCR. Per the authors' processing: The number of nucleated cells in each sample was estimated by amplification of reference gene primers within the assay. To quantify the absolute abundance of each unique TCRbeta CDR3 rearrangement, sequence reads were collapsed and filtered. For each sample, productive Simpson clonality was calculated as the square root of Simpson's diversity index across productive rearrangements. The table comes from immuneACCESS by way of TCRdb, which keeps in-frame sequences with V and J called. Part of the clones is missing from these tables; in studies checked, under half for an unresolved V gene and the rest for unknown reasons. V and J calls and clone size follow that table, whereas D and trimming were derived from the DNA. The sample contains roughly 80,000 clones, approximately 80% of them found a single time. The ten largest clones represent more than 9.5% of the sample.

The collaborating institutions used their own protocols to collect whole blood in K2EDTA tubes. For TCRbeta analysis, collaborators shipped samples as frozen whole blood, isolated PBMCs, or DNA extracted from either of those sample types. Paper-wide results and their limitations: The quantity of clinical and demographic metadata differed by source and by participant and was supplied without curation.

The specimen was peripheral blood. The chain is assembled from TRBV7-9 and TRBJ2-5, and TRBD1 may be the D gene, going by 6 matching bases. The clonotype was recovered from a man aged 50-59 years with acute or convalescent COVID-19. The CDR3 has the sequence CASSLGTVTAQYF. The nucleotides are TGTGCCAGCAGCTTAGGGACAGTCACGGCCCAGTACTTC.